These 2 T cell receptor beta chains came from one sample sequenced in a study of T cell responses to AZD1222 COVID-19 vaccine. The repertoire was sequenced with immunoSEQ multiplex PCR; TCRdb's copy has only in-frame clones and lacks some. The table includes about 130,000 clones, 92% detected once. Sample: peripheral blood, taken on day 0 of AZD1222 vaccination. The receptors originated from an adult in good health.

V usage is TRBV5-1 and J usage is TRBJ2-6, with a possible D match to TRBD1 (6 bases). The CDR3 covers 16 residues. The V and J ends lost 0 bases and 2 bases respectively, with 9 bases between them. Germline CDR1 is SGHRS and CDR2 is YFSETQ. In DNA, the CDR3 is TGCGCCAGCAGCTTGGGGAACAGGGCTGGGGCCAACGTCCTGACTTTC. Translating gives CASSLGNRAGANVLTF.

The chain couples TRBV30 to TRBJ2-6; tentative D call: TRBD1 (5 bases). The germline V gene has CDR1 GTSNPN and CDR2 SVGIG (reference sequence). The length of the CDR3 is 16 residues. The germline V and J ends were trimmed by 0 bases and 1 base, with 10 bases remaining between them. The CDR3 nucleotides read TGTGCCTGGAGTGTACCAGGGATGTCTGGGGCCAACGTCCTGACTTTC. This encodes CAWSVPGMSGANVLTF.